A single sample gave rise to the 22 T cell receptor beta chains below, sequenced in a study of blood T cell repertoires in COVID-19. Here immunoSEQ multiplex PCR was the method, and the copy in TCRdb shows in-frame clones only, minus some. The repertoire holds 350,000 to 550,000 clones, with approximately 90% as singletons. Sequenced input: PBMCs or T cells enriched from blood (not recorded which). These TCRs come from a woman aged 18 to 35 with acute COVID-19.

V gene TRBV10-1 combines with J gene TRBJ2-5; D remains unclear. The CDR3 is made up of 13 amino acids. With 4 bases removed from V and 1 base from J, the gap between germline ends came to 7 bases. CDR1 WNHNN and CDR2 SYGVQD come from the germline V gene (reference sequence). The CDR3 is CASSALIQETQYF. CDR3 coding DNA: TGCGCCAGCAGTGCACTAATCCAAGAGACCCAGTACTTC.

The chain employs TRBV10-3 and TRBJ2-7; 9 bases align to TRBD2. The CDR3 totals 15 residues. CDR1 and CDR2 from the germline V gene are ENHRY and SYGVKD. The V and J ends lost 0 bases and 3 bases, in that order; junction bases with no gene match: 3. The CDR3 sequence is CAISESQAGGYEQYF. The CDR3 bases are TGTGCCATCAGTGAGTCTCAAGCGGGAGGCTACGAGCAGTACTTC.

The CDR3 nucleotides are TGTGCCAGCAGCACCCCAGGGAAGCCTTACGAGCAGTACTTC. It codes for CASSTPGKPYEQYF. The chain uses TRBV13 and TRBJ2-7, with D perhaps TRBD1 (5 bases). Germline V lookup: CDR1 PRHDT, CDR2 FYEKMQ (reference sequence). Trimming removed 5 bases at V and 4 bases at J, with 15 bases between. This CDR3 contains 14 residues.

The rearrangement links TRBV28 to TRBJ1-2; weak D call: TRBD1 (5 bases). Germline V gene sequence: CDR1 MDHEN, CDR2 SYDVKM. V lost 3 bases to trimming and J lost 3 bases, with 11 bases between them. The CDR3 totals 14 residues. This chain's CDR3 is CASSFPGGHYGYTF. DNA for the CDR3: TGTGCCAGCAGTTTTCCCGGGGGTCACTATGGCTACACCTTC.

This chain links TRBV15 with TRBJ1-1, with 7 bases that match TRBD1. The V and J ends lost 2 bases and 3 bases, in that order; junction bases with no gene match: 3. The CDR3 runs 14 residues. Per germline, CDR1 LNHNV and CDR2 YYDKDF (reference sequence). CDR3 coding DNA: TGTGCCACCAGCAGATTTGGACAGGACACTGAAGCTTTCTTT. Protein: CATSRFGQDTEAFF. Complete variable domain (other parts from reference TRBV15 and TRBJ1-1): DAMVIQNPRYQVTQFGKPVTLSCSQTLNHNVMYWYQQKSSQAPKLLFHYYDKDFNNEADTPDNFQSRRPNTSFCFLDIRSPGLGDTAMYLCATSRFGQDTEAFFGQGTRLTVV.

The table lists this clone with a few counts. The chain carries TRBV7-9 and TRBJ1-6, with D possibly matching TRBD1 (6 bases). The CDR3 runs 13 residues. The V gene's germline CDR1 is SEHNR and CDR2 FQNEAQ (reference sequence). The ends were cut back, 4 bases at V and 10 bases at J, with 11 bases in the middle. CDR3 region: CASSYDRSSPLHF. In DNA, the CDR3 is TGTGCCAGCAGCTACGACAGGTCCTCACCCCTCCACTTT.

This CDR3 is CASSYGAQGSQPQHF. Written as DNA, the CDR3 is TGTGCCAGCAGTTACGGGGCACAGGGAAGTCAGCCCCAGCATTTT. This chain joins TRBV6-6 and TRBJ1-5, with a weak D call TRBD1 (6 bases). Trimming removed 2 bases from V and 6 bases from J, with 14 bases in between. Germline CDR1 reads MNHNY; CDR2 reads SVGAGI (reference sequence). The length of the CDR3 is 15 residues.

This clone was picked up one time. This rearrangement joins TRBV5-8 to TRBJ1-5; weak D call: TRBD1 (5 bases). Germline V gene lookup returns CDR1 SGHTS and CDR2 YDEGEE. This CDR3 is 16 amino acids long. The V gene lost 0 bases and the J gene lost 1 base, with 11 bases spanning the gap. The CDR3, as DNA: TGTGCCAGCAGCTTGGGGCTTCCAGGGAGCAATCAGCCCCAGCATTTT. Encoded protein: CASSLGLPGSNQPQHF.

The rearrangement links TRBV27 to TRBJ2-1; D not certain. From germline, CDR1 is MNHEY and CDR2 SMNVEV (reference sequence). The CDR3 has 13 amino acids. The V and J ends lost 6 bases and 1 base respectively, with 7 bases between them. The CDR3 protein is CASREFSYNEQFF. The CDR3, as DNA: TGTGCCAGCAGGGAGTTTTCCTACAATGAGCAGTTCTTC.

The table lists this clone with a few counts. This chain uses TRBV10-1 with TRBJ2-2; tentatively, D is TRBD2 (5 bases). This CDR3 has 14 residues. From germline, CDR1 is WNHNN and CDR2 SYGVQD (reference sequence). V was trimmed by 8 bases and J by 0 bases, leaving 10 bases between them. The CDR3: CASEADANTGELFF. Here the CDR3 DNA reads TGCGCCAGCGAAGCGGACGCGAACACCGGGGAGCTGTTTTTT.

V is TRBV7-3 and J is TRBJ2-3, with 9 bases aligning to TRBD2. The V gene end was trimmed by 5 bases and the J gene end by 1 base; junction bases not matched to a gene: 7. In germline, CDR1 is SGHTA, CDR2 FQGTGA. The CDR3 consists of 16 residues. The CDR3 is CASSDRLAGGTDTQYF. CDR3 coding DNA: TGTGCCAGCAGCGATAGGTTAGCGGGAGGCACAGATACGCAGTATTTT.

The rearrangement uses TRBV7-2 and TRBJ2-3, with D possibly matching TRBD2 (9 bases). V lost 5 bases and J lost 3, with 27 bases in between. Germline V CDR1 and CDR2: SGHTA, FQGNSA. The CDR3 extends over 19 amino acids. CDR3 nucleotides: TGTGCCAGCAGCAATAGACAGGGGAGATTAGCGGGAGCGACAGATACGCAGTATTTT. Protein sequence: CASSNRQGRLAGATDTQYF.

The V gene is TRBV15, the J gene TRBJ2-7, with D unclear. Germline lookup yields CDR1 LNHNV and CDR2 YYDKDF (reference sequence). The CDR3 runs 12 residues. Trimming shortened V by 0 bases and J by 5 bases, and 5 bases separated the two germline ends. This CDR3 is CATSRDQNEQYF. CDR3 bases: TGTGCCACCAGCAGAGATCAGAACGAGCAGTACTTC.

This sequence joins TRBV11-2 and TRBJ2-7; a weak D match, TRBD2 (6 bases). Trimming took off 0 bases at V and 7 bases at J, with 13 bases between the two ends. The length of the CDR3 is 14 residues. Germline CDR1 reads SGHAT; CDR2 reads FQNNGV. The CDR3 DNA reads TGTGCCAGCAGCTTAGATTGGCGCGCGGGGGAGCAGTACTTC. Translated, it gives CASSLDWRAGEQYF. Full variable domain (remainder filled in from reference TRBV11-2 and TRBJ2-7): EAGVAQSPRYKIIEKRQSVAFWCNPISGHATLYWYQQILGQGPKLLIQFQNNGVVDDSQLPKDRFSAERLKGVDSTLKIQPAKLEDSAVYLCASSLDWRAGEQYFGPGTRLTVT.

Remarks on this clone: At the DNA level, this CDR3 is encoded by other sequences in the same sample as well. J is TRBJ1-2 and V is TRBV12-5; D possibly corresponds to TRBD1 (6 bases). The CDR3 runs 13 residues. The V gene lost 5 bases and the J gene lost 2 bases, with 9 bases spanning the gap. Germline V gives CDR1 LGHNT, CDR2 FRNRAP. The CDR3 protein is CASGLGQNYGYTF. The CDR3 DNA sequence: TGTGCTAGTGGTCTGGGACAAAACTATGGCTACACCTTC.

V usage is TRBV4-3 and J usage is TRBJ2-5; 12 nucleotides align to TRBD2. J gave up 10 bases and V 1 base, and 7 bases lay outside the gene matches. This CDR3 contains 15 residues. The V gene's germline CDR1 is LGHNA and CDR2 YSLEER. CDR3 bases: TGCGCCAGCAGCCAAGGGCTAGCGGGAGGGCCGGACCAGTACTTC. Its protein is CASSQGLAGGPDQYF.

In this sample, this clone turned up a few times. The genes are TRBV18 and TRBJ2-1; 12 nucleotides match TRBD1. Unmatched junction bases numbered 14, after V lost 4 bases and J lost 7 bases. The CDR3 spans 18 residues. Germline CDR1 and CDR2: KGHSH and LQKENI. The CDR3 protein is CASSLLSSGTGGGNEQFF. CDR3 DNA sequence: TGTGCCAGCTCACTATTATCCTCCGGGACAGGGGGCGGGAATGAGCAGTTCTTC.

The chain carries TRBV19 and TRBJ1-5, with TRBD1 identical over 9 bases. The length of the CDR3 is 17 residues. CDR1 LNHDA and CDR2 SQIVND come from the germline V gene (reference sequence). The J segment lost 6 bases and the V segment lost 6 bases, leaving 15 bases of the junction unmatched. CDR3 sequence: CASSLQGASSRTQPQHF. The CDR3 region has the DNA TGTGCCAGTAGCCTACAGGGGGCGTCTTCTAGGACTCAGCCCCAGCATTTT.

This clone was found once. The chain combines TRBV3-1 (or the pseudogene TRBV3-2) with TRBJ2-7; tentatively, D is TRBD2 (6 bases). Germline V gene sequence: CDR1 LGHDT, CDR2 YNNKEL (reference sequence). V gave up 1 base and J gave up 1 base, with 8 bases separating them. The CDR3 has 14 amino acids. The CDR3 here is CASSQGTTSYEQYF. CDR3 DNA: TGTGCCAGCAGCCAAGGGACTACTTCCTACGAGCAGTACTTC.

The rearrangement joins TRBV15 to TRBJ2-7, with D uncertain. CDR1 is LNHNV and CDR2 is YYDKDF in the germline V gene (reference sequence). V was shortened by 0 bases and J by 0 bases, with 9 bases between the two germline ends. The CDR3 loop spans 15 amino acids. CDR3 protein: CATSRDDSSSYEQYF. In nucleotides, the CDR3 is TGTGCCACCAGCAGAGATGACTCTAGCTCCTACGAGCAGTACTTC. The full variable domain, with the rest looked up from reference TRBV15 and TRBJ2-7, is DAMVIQNPRYQVTQFGKPVTLSCSQTLNHNVMYWYQQKSSQAPKLLFHYYDKDFNNEADTPDNFQSRRPNTSFCFLDIRSPGLGDTAMYLCATSRDDSSSYEQYFGPGTRLTVT.

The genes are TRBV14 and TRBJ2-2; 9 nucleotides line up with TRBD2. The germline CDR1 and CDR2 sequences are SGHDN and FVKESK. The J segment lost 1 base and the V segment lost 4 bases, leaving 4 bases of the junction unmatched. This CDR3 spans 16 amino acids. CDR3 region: CASSPGLAMNTGELFF. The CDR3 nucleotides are TGTGCCAGCAGCCCTGGACTAGCGATGAACACCGGGGAGCTGTTTTTT.

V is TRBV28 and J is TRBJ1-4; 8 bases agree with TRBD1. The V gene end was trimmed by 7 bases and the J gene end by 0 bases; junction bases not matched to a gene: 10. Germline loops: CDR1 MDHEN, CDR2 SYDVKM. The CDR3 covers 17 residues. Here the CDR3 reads CASIGPGGGPTNEKLFF. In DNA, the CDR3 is TGTGCCAGCATAGGTCCAGGGGGCGGCCCAACTAATGAAAAACTGTTTTTT.